This T cell receptor (beta chain) was recovered during a study of cytomegalovirus exposure and HLA in healthy donors. The PCR had 60 Vbeta and 13 Jbeta primers. Assay: immunoSEQ multiplex PCR; the TCRdb copy retains only in-frame clones and omits some. In the table there are around 250,000 clones, approximately 82% of which are singletons. CDR3 length: 13 amino acids. The germline gives CDR1 ENHRY, CDR2 SYGVKD. V lost 1 base to trimming and J lost 4 bases, with 7 bases between them. Of note for this clone: The antigen remains undetermined.

General study findings and limits: Earlier results showed most TCR beta V segments being productive about 87% or about 30% of the time. One cluster of highly shared sequence variants probably arose as a sequencing artifact.

The source of this sequence is a woman between 55 and 75 years old in good health and CMV-seropositive. The chain is built from TRBV10-3 and TRBJ1-1; no clear D. Sequenced sample: PBMCs. The CDR3 DNA is TGTGCCATCAGTGAGTACGTCAGCACTGAAGCTTTCTTT. This translates into CAISEYVSTEAFF.